The next 18 T cell receptor beta chains were all read from a single sample in a study of beta chain features in type 1 diabetes (dated by TCRdb to 2016 to 2018). To prepare the library, the immunoSEQ multiplex PCR assay was applied. The entire amount of isolated RNA was reverse transcribed using the High Capacity cDNA Reverse Transcription Kit, so the sequenced TCRB transcripts were expressed ones. The immuneACCESS repertoire file appears here via TCRdb, limited to in-frame rearrangements. These files lack a portion of the clones; in checked studies, under half of the deficit traces to unresolved V genes, and the cause of the others is not known. The sample includes 200,000 to 250,000 clones, with 68% observed a single time. The top ten clones comprise approximately 0.05% of the sample. The sequenced sample was naive CD4+ T cells from blood. The cell subset or site label here, explained by the study, means: true naive CD4+ T cells. The receptor source for this set is a man aged 25 to 40 in good health.

J is TRBJ2-3 and V is TRBV9; no definite D call. Germline V CDR1 and CDR2: SGDLS, YYNGEE. V was cut by 0 bases and J by 2 bases, with 7 bases left in between. CDR3 size: 14 residues. The CDR3 coding sequence is TGTGCCAGCAGCGTAGGAACGAACACAGATACGCAGTATTTT. Amino acid sequence: CASSVGTNTDTQYF.

The genes are TRBV7-2 and TRBJ2-5; D might be TRBD1 (6 bases). Germline lookup yields CDR1 SGHTA and CDR2 FQGNSA. The V end was cut by 5 bases, the J end by 0 bases, with 13 bases between. This CDR3 has 15 residues. CDR3 in DNA: TGTGCCAGCAGCGGATCAACAGGGAACCAAGAGACCCAGTACTTC. Translated, it gives CASSGSTGNQETQYF.

The V call is TRBV7-2, the J call TRBJ2-1; TRBD2 agrees at 11 bases. With 4 bases clipped from V and 8 bases from J, the junction kept 7 bases outside the gene matches. CDR3 size: 15 residues. Germline V lookup: CDR1 SGHTA, CDR2 FQGNSA. The CDR3 reads CASSYSGRARDEQFF. CDR3 coding DNA: TGTGCCAGCAGCTATAGCGGGAGGGCCCGGGATGAGCAGTTCTTC.

The table lists this clone with a count of one. This sequence joins TRBV13 and TRBJ2-3, with 9 nucleotides matching TRBD2. J was trimmed by 3 bases and V by 4 bases; bases with no gene match: 11. Germline CDR1 is PRHDT and CDR2 is FYEKMQ (reference sequence). There are 17 residues in the CDR3. CDR3 in amino acids: CASSSRIRAGGTDTQYF. CDR3 nucleotides: TGTGCCAGCAGCTCGCGAATACGAGCGGGGGGAACAGATACGCAGTATTTT.

This chain connects TRBV29-1 to TRBJ1-5, with 8 bases lining up with TRBD1. This CDR3 is 15 amino acids long. CDR1 is SQVTM, CDR2 ANQGSEA, per germline. J was trimmed by 2 bases and V by 6 bases; bases with no gene match: 9. CDR3 in DNA: TGCAGCGTCGCAACAGGGGGATTGGGCAATCAGCCCCAGCATTTT. It encodes CSVATGGLGNQPQHF.

This rearrangement joins TRBV29-1 to TRBJ2-6, with 8 bases that match TRBD1. This CDR3 region has 15 residues. Germline V CDR1 and CDR2: SQVTM, ANQGSEA. J gave up 3 bases and V 5 bases, and 6 bases lay outside the gene matches. In DNA, the CDR3 is TGCAGCGTTACCCAGGGGGCGAGTGGGGCCAACGTCCTGACTTTC. Protein: CSVTQGASGANVLTF.

The V gene is TRBV7-9, the J gene TRBJ2-7; D not certain. The CDR3 consists of 15 residues. Trimming pared 2 bases from V and 0 bases from J, leaving 11 bases between. Per germline, CDR1 SEHNR and CDR2 FQNEAQ (reference sequence). The CDR3 nucleotides read TGTGCCAGCAGCTTAACCTACGGCGGCTCCTACGAGCAGTACTTC. Translation gives CASSLTYGGSYEQYF.

This clone was seen a few times. V gene TRBV30 combines with J gene TRBJ2-1; 8 bases are a match to TRBD1. The CDR3 sequence is 15 residues long. V gave up 6 bases and J gave up 2 bases; unmatched junction bases: 9. Germline V gene data show CDR1 as GTSNPN and CDR2 as SVGIG (reference sequence). CDR3: CACEKGTGPYNEQFF. CDR3 sequence (DNA): TGTGCCTGTGAAAAAGGGACAGGTCCCTACAATGAGCAGTTCTTC.

This sequence joins TRBV30 and TRBJ2-2; 12 bases are a match to TRBD2. The V gene's germline CDR1 is GTSNPN and CDR2 SVGIG (reference sequence). The CDR3 has 14 amino acids. J was trimmed by 6 bases and V by 8 bases; bases with no gene match: 7. As DNA, the CDR3 is TGTGCCATCGGACTAGCGGGATTTCCCGGGGAGCTGTTTTTT. Amino acid sequence: CAIGLAGFPGELFF.

V gene TRBV25-1 combines with J gene TRBJ2-3; 8 nucleotides align to TRBD2. The length of the CDR3 is 16 residues. The ends lost 6 bases at V and 2 bases at J; junction bases unmatched: 10. Germline V CDR1 and CDR2: MGHDK, SYGVNS. In nucleotides, the CDR3 is TGTGCCAGCAGCGTAAAGCGGGGGCCTTACACAGATACGCAGTATTTT. Protein: CASSVKRGPYTDTQYF.

The V and J genes are TRBV2 and TRBJ2-1; D not certain. Germline loops: CDR1 SNHLY, CDR2 FYNNEI. Trimming removed 1 base at V and 6 bases at J, with 10 bases between. CDR3 length equals 14 residues. The CDR3 DNA reads TGTGCCAGCAGTGAAGAAGGACGCTCCAATGAGCAGTTCTTC. It codes for CASSEEGRSNEQFF.

The rearrangement uses TRBV10-3 and TRBJ2-3; D is undetermined. The CDR3 length is 13 residues. Germline CDR1 reads ENHRY; CDR2 reads SYGVKD. V was clipped by 6 bases and J by 1 base, with 8 bases between them. CDR3 coding DNA: TGTGCCATCAGCCCCGGTGGCACAGATACGCAGTATTTT. It specifies CAISPGGTDTQYF.

This chain links TRBV30 with TRBJ1-4; D not certain. This CDR3 has 15 amino acids. CDR1 is GTSNPN and CDR2 is SVGIG in the germline V gene (reference sequence). The V end was cut by 1 base, the J end by 0 bases, with 9 bases between. The CDR3 DNA reads as TGTGCCTGGAGTGCTCACGGGGCAACTAATGAAAAACTGTTTTTT. This sequence encodes CAWSAHGATNEKLFF.

This clone has more than one count but fewer than ten. J is TRBJ2-5 and V is TRBV30; tentatively, D is TRBD2 (5 bases). The CDR3 is 14 residues long. Germline loops: CDR1 GTSNPN, CDR2 SVGIG (reference sequence). V lost 2 bases to trimming and J lost 4 bases, with 14 bases between them. CDR3 loop: CAWSSLAGGETQYF. CDR3 coding DNA: TGTGCCTGGAGTAGCCTAGCAGGAGGAGAGACCCAGTACTTC.

This chain uses TRBV5-4 with TRBJ2-5; D not certain. Trimming took off 4 bases at V and 0 bases at J, with 16 bases between the two ends. Germline assignment: CDR1 SGHNT and CDR2 YYREEE (reference sequence). CDR3 length: 16 amino acids. The CDR3 DNA reads as TGTGCCAGCAGCCGTGACTCGGGCGGCCACCAAGAGACCCAGTACTTC. This encodes CASSRDSGGHQETQYF. Variable domain in full (rest from reference TRBV5-4 and TRBJ2-5): ETGVTQSPTHLIKTRGQQVTLRCSSQSGHNTVSWYQQALGQGPQFIFQYYREEENGRGNFPPRFSGLQFPNYSSELNVNALELDDSALYLCASSRDSGGHQETQYFGPGTRLLVL.

The CDR3 is CASSVGTGLYEQYF. CDR3 coding DNA: TGTGCCAGCAGCGTGGGGACAGGCCTCTACGAGCAGTACTTC. The chain uses TRBV9 and TRBJ2-7; 8 bases are shared with TRBD1. This CDR3 spans 14 amino acids. Germline V lookup: CDR1 SGDLS, CDR2 YYNGEE. Trimming took 2 bases from V and 3 from J; bases not matched to a gene: 4.

This clone has a handful of counts. The chain couples TRBV30 to TRBJ2-7, with 10 bases aligning to TRBD1. Trimming cost V 4 bases and J 5 bases; bases outside gene matches: 8. The CDR3 contains 14 residues. Germline V gene lookup returns CDR1 GTSNPN and CDR2 SVGIG (reference sequence). The CDR3 nucleotides are TGTGCCTGGAAGAAGAGGGACAGGGGTAACGAGCAGTACTTC. Translation: CAWKKRDRGNEQYF.

This chain links TRBV30 with TRBJ2-1, with D possibly called TRBD1 or TRBD2 (5 bases each). V was shortened by 2 bases and J by 12 bases, with 17 bases between the two germline ends. The CDR3 runs 13 residues. Germline-derived CDR1 and CDR2 are GTSNPN and SVGIG (reference sequence). This chain's CDR3 is CAWSPTGGAAQFF. For the CDR3, the DNA is TGTGCCTGGAGTCCAACTGGGGGAGCCGCGCAGTTCTTC.